Following are 14 T cell receptor beta chains from one sample sequenced in a study of cytomegalovirus exposure and HLA in healthy donors (dated by TCRdb to 2016 to 2017). Receptors were amplified or captured by the immunoSEQ multiplex PCR assay. For the multiplex PCR, a mixture combining 60 forward primers for TCR Vbeta segments and 13 reverse primers for TCR Jbeta segments was used. TCRdb re-hosts the immuneACCESS table, in-frame sequences only. Its copies lack some clones; in the studies checked, an unresolved V gene accounts for under half of them, and the cause for the rest is not known. The table for this sample lists 90,000 to 120,000 clones; 10% of them were counted only once. The top ten constitute around 5.9% of the sample. The sample consisted of PBMCs. Every receptor here comes from a man aged 35 to 55 in good health and CMV-seropositive.

In its sample, this clone was seen a few times. The gene calls are TRBV29-1 and TRBJ2-7; TRBD2 matches at 7 bases. There are 13 residues in the CDR3. V lost 2 bases to trimming and J lost 4 bases; unmatched junction nucleotides: 5. Looked up from germline, CDR1 is SQVTM and CDR2 is ANQGSEA. CDR3 amino acids: CSVESSGMYEQYF. As DNA, the CDR3 is TGCAGCGTTGAATCCAGCGGGATGTACGAGCAGTACTTC.

The gene calls are TRBV6-1 and TRBJ2-3, with TRBD2 identical over 8 bases. J lost 2 bases, V lost 6 bases, and 7 bases had no gene match. CDR3 size: 15 residues. From germline, CDR1 is MNHNS and CDR2 SASEGT. CDR3 sequence: CASRPGLGHTDTQYF. The DNA for the CDR3 is TGTGCCAGCAGGCCGGGACTAGGGCACACAGATACGCAGTATTTT.

This sequence joins TRBV5-4 and TRBJ2-1; 7 bases align to TRBD2. The CDR3 spans 17 residues. Looked up from germline, CDR1 is SGHNT and CDR2 is YYREEE (reference sequence). The V segment lost 0 bases and the J segment 0 bases; nucleotides outside the gene matches: 6. CDR3 amino acids: CASSLGSGATSYNEQFF. CDR3 bases: TGTGCCAGCAGCTTGGGAAGCGGGGCGACCTCCTACAATGAGCAGTTCTTC.

This clone was seen a few times. The chain has TRBV25-1 and TRBJ1-4; TRBD1 agrees at 7 bases. The CDR3 length is 17 residues. J lost 1 base, V lost 1 base, and 6 bases had no gene match. Looked up from germline, CDR1 is MGHDK and CDR2 is SYGVNS. The CDR3 DNA reads TGTGCCAGCAGTGAATCTGGGAACAGGGGAACTAATGAAAAACTGTTTTTT. Protein: CASSESGNRGTNEKLFF.

CDR3 loop: CASSFHSYYEQYF. In DNA, the CDR3 is TGTGCCAGCAGTTTCCACAGTTACTACGAGCAGTACTTC. This chain joins TRBV28 and TRBJ2-7; D not resolved. Looked up from germline, CDR1 is MDHEN and CDR2 is SYDVKM. The ends were cut back, 3 bases at V and 3 bases at J, with 9 bases in the middle. The CDR3 is 13 amino acids.

This chain uses TRBV6-5 with TRBJ2-1; 7 bases match TRBD2. CDR3 size: 16 residues. V dropped 0 bases and J dropped 2; count of bases not matched to a gene: 4. Germline CDR1 is MNHEY and CDR2 is SVGAGI. The CDR3 spells CASSYSPSGTYNEQFF. CDR3 sequence (DNA): TGTGCCAGCAGTTACTCCCCTAGCGGAACCTACAATGAGCAGTTCTTC.

The chain recombines TRBV5-4 with TRBJ1-1; TRBD1 agrees at 8 bases. The CDR3 extends over 14 amino acids. CDR1 SGHNT and CDR2 YYREEE come from the germline V gene (reference sequence). Trimming took 3 bases from V and 1 from J; bases not matched to a gene: 2. The CDR3 protein is CASSYGTGNTEAFF. As DNA, the CDR3 is TGTGCCAGCAGCTACGGGACAGGGAACACTGAAGCTTTCTTT.

The chain couples TRBV5-6 to TRBJ1-2, with 10 nucleotides matching TRBD1. V gave up 3 bases and J gave up 2 bases; unmatched junction bases: 10. The CDR3 is made up of 17 amino acids. From germline, CDR1 is SGHDT and CDR2 YYEEEE. The CDR3 nucleotides read TGTGCCAGCAGCTCCCGGGACAGGGGATTGGAAAACTATGGCTACACCTTC. It codes for CASSSRDRGLENYGYTF.

This clone was seen a few times. This chain links TRBV27 with TRBJ1-5, with D possibly matching TRBD1 (6 bases). V gave up 8 bases and J gave up 5 bases, with 13 bases separating them. The length of the CDR3 is 13 residues. Germline CDR1 is MNHEY and CDR2 is SMNVEV (reference sequence). The CDR3 loop reads CASPTGPYQPQHF. CDR3 in DNA: TGTGCCAGCCCTACAGGGCCTTATCAGCCCCAGCATTTT.

The DNA for the CDR3 is TGTGCCAGCAGCCCTTCCGACTTTTCTGACAATGAGCAGTTCTTC. Translated, it gives CASSPSDFSDNEQFF. The chain has TRBV7-3 and TRBJ2-1; D is ambiguous. V was trimmed by 5 bases and J by 5 bases, leaving 16 bases between them. The CDR3 loop spans 15 amino acids. Germline V CDR1 and CDR2: SGHTA, FQGTGA.

V gene TRBV7-9 combines with J gene TRBJ2-3; possible D gene TRBD2, 5 bases. Germline V gene lookup returns CDR1 SEHNR and CDR2 FQNEAQ (reference sequence). V was cut by 3 bases and J by 1 base, with 11 bases left in between. There are 15 residues in the CDR3. CDR3 region: CASSLSRVGTDTQYF. The CDR3 bases are TGTGCCAGCAGCTTGTCGCGGGTGGGCACAGATACGCAGTATTTT.

This clone came up a few times. The chain links TRBV19 to TRBJ2-7; D not certain. CDR1 and CDR2 (germline): LNHDA, SQIVND (reference sequence). The CDR3 runs 13 residues. Trimming removed 3 bases at V and 4 bases at J, with 10 bases between. CDR3 region: CASSIFAGYEQYF. CDR3 bases: TGTGCCAGTAGTATTTTCGCAGGTTACGAGCAGTACTTC.

This clone has more than one count but fewer than ten. V usage is TRBV7-2 and J usage is TRBJ2-1, with 14 positions matching TRBD2. Germline assignment: CDR1 SGHTA and CDR2 FQGNSA. The ends lost 1 base at V and 16 bases at J; junction bases unmatched: 9. The length of the CDR3 is 15 residues. Here the CDR3 DNA reads TGTGCCAGCAGCTTAGTTTCCGGGACTAGCGGGAGTTGCTTCTTC. It specifies CASSLVSGTSGSCFF.

This sequence joins TRBV11-3 and TRBJ2-5, with 9 bases aligning to TRBD2. CDR3 length: 18 amino acids. V shed 1 base, J shed 5 bases, and the junction held 14 bases outside the gene matches. From germline, CDR1 is SGHNT and CDR2 YENEEA. The CDR3 DNA is TGTGCCAGCAGCTTAGCGGGTTTTGGAGCGGGAGGCCGGGAGACCCAGTACTTC. Protein: CASSLAGFGAGGRETQYF.